This TCR beta chain stems from a study of T cell responses to AZD1222 COVID-19 vaccine. TCRdb's table, derived via immunoSEQ multiplex PCR, lists solely in-frame clones and lacks some. This table has around 89,000 clones, approximately 91% appearing once. Germline-derived CDR1 and CDR2 are SGHRS and YFSETQ. CDR3 length: 14 residues. V lost 2 bases to trimming and J lost 3 bases; unmatched junction nucleotides: 3. Findings of the study overall: Spike-specific TCR depth and breadth grew after two AZD1222 doses. Mostly white British, mostly female donors; authors suggested clonal diversity may be underestimated.

With respect to this clone: Its cognate antigen is unknown.

The V gene is TRBV5-1, the J gene TRBJ2-7; TRBD1 agrees at 9 bases. The starting material was peripheral blood, obtained on day 0 of AZD1222 vaccination. The sequence was obtained from an adult in good health. As DNA, the CDR3 is TGCGCCAGCAGCTTAGGGACAGGGTTCTACGAGCAGTACTTC. Amino acids: CASSLGTGFYEQYF.